This T cell receptor beta chain comes out of a study of cytomegalovirus exposure and HLA in healthy donors (dated by TCRdb to the late 2010s). Some background on the complete study: An earlier analysis of some 600 of the donors reported 276 Gb of sequence data and 117 million unique TCR beta sequences obtained from around 190 million T cells. Roughly 300 gigabases of sequencing data and 70 million to 100 million unique TCR sequences were included in an early release covering under 650 HLA-typed donors. Among the approximately 400 genotyped donors, more than 70% belonged to the genetic ancestry cluster associated with self-reported Caucasian donors. The study aimed to test whether signatures of past pathogen exposure could be identified by cataloging public T cell receptors. The study used immunosequencing to profile the T cell repertoires of about 670 subjects and linked those repertoires to cytomegalovirus serostatus. Besides the first cohort of hundreds of subjects, a separate validation cohort made up of over 100 different subjects was used. To predict cytomegalovirus infection status, the study combined high-throughput TCR immunosequencing, statistical association of individual TCRs with disease status, and machine learning. In a later analysis, previously published TCR beta repertoires from about 640 donors were re-analyzed and high-resolution HLA genotyping was added so that TCR occurrence patterns could be studied. The later analysis used no new phenotypic data to find candidate immune exposures, relying instead on TCR beta sequences and their occurrence across donors. An earlier analysis of 587 of the donors used high-throughput TCR beta sequencing to judge whether each TCR beta V gene segment behaved as functional or pseudogenic. Alongside the repertoire data, information on donor age, sex, ethnicity and CMV serostatus was compiled. In a later genetic analysis, genome-wide SNP genotypes for about 55% of the 666 donors were used, and that subset was treated as a discovery cohort. Every discovery cohort repertoire had been produced on one sequencing platform. HLA typing included class I and class II loci at four-digit resolution. The number of donors typed differed by locus, with roughly 620-630 for A, B, C, DRB1 and DQB1, more than 500 for DQA1, 606 for DPA1, and around 430 for DPB1. A handful of DR-DQ haplotypes were handled as single units for association and clustering because linkage in the cohort was strong. Among over 350 genotyped donors of the cohort, an average of approximately 250,000 unique TCR beta nucleotide sequences were sequenced per donor, roughly 18% of them non-productive. The paper's findings and limits, for the study overall: Because counts were too low, seventeen rarely observed V segments, including chromosome 9 orphons, were excluded from the earlier analysis of 587 of the donors. A few of the identified cytomegalovirus-associated TCR beta chains were confirmed in vitro to be specific for cytomegalovirus antigens. This cohort had only TCR beta chains sequenced, and the lack of alpha or paired-chain data limited which features could be detected. According to a later analysis, most CMV-associated TCR beta chains appeared to be HLA-restricted, and the HLA associations seemed to be driven largely by CMV exposure. A further reported finding was that TCR beta sequences accurately predicted the HLA-A and HLA-B alleles for most subjects in the first cohort. Because HLA typing was unavailable for some donors at each locus, only the typed subset was used in association tests. The presence/absence analyses assumed that sequencing depth was roughly uniform across donors, and that assumption may not be true. Immune exposure information for the cohort was limited to CMV serostatus. In a later analysis, several top co-occurrence clusters were reported to appear linked to parvovirus B19, influenza, CMV and Epstein-Barr virus. Strong co-occurrence of HLA alleles, especially DR and DQ, made assigning TCR associations to individual alleles difficult. At a false discovery rate of 0.05, a later analysis linked under 20,000 TCR beta sequences to specific HLA alleles. The study listed 150 to 200 TCR beta chains as associated with cytomegalovirus. Most TCR sequences were seen in very few donors, while some public TCRs were found in many individuals. Cytomegalovirus status was reported to be diagnosed by the classifier with high specificity and sensitivity in both the original and validation cohorts. In a later genetic analysis, fewer N-insertions in productive TCRs were reported among donors in an Asian-associated ancestry cluster than the 666-donor mean. A group of highly shared sequence variants was considered likely to be a technical artifact of the sequencing pipeline. In a later analysis, HLA-associated TCR beta chains were found to be more clonally expanded and to have lower generation probabilities than equally common non-associated chains. Correlated functional status among segregating V segments might be attributable to linkage disequilibrium, but an unknown experimental factor could not be ruled out. In an earlier analysis of approximately 590 of the donors, most TCR beta V segments appeared in productive rearrangements about 87% or about 30% of the time, broadly matching IMGT annotations. In a later genetic analysis, a missense DCLRE1C variant was associated with V-gene and J-gene trimming of TCR beta chains, and the association was replicated in an independent cohort. The authors suggested that the approach could potentially be generalized to other disease states and immunological phenotypes. Some IMGT-functional V segments, including TRBV6-2 and TRBV6-3, could not be distinguished by the 87-base-pair reads and were therefore excluded. A later analysis found that TCR association rates varied across HLA loci, with DRB1 alleles showing the most associated TCRs and HLA-C alleles the fewest.

In total, roughly 670 healthy bone marrow donors made up the cohort. At the time of sampling, every cohort member was nominally healthy, though immune exposures that went unrecorded were likely present. The donor was CMV seronegative and was included in the group of approximately 350 seronegative cohort members. Each donor provided a peripheral blood sample, and peripheral blood mononuclear cells were used for TCR beta sequencing. The Qiagen DNeasy Blood Extraction Kit was used to extract genomic DNA from the blood cell samples. Points on this clone: Its antigen target is currently unknown. No much larger clone is present one base from it, and per-base qualities are unavailable.

Receptor libraries were prepared by the immunoSEQ multiplex PCR assay. The multiplex PCR relied on a mix of 60 forward primers for TCR Vbeta segments and 13 reverse primers for TCR Jbeta segments. A multiplex PCR assay on genomic DNA amplified the CDR3 region of rearranged TCR beta genes. On the Illumina HiSeq System, the amplified TCR beta libraries were sequenced as 87-base-pair reads. As for the authors' bioinformatics: A later analysis counted 75 million to 100 million unique TCR beta chains across the roughly 700 repertoires, and around 12 million of these chains were shared by at least two donors. A nearest-neighbor algorithm error-corrected the raw reads and collapsed the reads into unique sequences, merging closely related sequences to remove PCR and sequencing errors. V, D and J gene segments were assigned by aligning CDR3 sequences to IMGT reference sequences. For a sequence to be retained, a match of at least six nucleotides was required to both a V gene segment and a J gene segment. A rearrangement was called productive if the CDR3 had no stop codons and remained in frame with V and J, and every other rearrangement was called non-productive. Following IMGT convention, CDR3 was defined as the stretch from the second conserved V-encoded cysteine to the conserved J-encoded phenylalanine. The earlier analysis of some 550 of the donors excluded any sequence lacking an unambiguous match to a single V gene segment. An earlier analysis of some 610 of the donors called V segments functional above 56.7% productive rearrangements and segregating when the between-donor standard deviation exceeded 5%. A statistical classification framework was developed to diagnose cytomegalovirus status using the catalog of TCR beta chain sequences. V and J gene assignment, in a later analysis, came from comparing TCR nucleotide sequences with IMGT/GENE-DB human TR gene sequences. In a later analysis, CDR3 sequences and most-parsimonious VDJ recombination scenarios were assigned using the TCRdist pipeline. In a later analysis, each TCR beta chain was defined by its CDR3 amino acid sequence together with its V-gene family, and reads lacking a unique V-gene family were excluded. A later analysis removed several hundred highly shared, low-generation-probability nucleotide sequences to deal with suspected cross-contamination and a sequencing artifact. For each public chain, a later analysis derived a clonal expansion index from normalized ranks of inferred template counts within each repertoire. In a later analysis, generation probabilities were computed with a VDJ recombination model fitted to out-of-frame rearrangements, and the resulting probabilities were checked against IGoR. A later analysis scored TCR-TCR, TCR-HLA and TCR-CMV co-occurrence with hypergeometric tests, applying a repertoire-size bias correction to TCR pairs. A later analysis estimated false discovery rates by permuting HLA or CMV assignments 20 times. In a later analysis, co-occurring TCRs were grouped using DBSCAN, and TCRdist sequence similarity was added for clustering within HLA-allele-positive subsets. For co-occurrence clustering, repertoires with fewer than 30,000 or more than 120,000 public chains were excluded, along with roughly five repertoires with anomalous nucleotide sharing. TCRdb limited this immuneACCESS table to in-frame rearrangements with V and J called. A share of clones is missing; checked studies link under half to unresolved V genes, and the rest is unexplained. V and J calls and clone size are copied from that table; D and trimming were computed from the DNA. This sample holds 180,000 or so clones; 60% to 85% were observed only once. Together, the top ten hold 0.75% to 0.8% of the sample.

Ends trimmed: V by 2 bases, J by 5 bases; bases unmatched to a gene: 2. The CDR3 goes from the cysteine to the phenylalanine over 14 residues. Only CDR3 DNA remains: 42 bases, in frame from the first base. From the germline V gene (reference sequence), CDR1 is LNHDA and CDR2 is SQIVND. This sequence was found in a female donor in good health and CMV-seronegative. The rearranged segments are TRBV19 and TRBJ2-2, with 7 bases aligning to TRBD1. Specimen: PBMCs. The DNA sequence is given as TGTGCCAGTAGTATAAGCAGGGGGACCGGGGAGCTGTTTTTT. The encoded protein is CASSISRGTGELFF.